This TCR beta chain stems from a study of blood T cell repertoires in COVID-19. Overall study: PBMCs, B-cell-depleted T cells, or T cells were the source of the cDNA or gDNA that made up the material.

Original processing methods: Amplifying reference gene primers gave estimates of nucleated cell counts. TCRdb keeps only in-frame clones here, not all; method: immunoSEQ multiplex PCR. From that table come the V and J calls and clone size; the DNA was used to work out D and trimming. The sample includes 150,000 or so clones, around four fifths of them seen just once. Clinical histories supplied by participants themselves formed the basis of cohort assignment. This CDR3 spans 13 amino acids. Trimming stripped 5 bases from V and 3 bases from J, with 10 bases between. Germline V gene lookup returns CDR1 LGHNA and CDR2 YNFKEQ.

This sequence joins TRBV4-2 and TRBJ1-1, with D hard to call. The TCR comes from a woman aged 50 to 60 in a cohort exposed to, infected with or recovered from COVID-19 (not recorded which). The specimen sequenced was PBMCs or T cells enriched from blood (not recorded which). CDR3 region: CASSEIGDTEAFF. The CDR3 DNA is TGTGCCAGCAGCGAGATCGGGGACACTGAAGCTTTCTTT.